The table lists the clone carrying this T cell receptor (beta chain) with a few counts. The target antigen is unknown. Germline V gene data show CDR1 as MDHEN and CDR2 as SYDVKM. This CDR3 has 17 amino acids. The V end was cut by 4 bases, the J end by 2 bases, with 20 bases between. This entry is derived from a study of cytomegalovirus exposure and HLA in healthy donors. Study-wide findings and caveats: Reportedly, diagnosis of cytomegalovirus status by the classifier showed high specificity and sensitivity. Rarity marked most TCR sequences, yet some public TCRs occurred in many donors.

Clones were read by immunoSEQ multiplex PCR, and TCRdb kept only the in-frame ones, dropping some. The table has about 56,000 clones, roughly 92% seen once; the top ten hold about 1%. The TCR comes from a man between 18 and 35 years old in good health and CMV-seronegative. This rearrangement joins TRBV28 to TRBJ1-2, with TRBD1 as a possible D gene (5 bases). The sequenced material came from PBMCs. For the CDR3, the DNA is TGTGCCAGCAGTTCGCCCCGCCAGGGATTGCCGAACTATGGCTACACCTTC. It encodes CASSSPRQGLPNYGYTF.